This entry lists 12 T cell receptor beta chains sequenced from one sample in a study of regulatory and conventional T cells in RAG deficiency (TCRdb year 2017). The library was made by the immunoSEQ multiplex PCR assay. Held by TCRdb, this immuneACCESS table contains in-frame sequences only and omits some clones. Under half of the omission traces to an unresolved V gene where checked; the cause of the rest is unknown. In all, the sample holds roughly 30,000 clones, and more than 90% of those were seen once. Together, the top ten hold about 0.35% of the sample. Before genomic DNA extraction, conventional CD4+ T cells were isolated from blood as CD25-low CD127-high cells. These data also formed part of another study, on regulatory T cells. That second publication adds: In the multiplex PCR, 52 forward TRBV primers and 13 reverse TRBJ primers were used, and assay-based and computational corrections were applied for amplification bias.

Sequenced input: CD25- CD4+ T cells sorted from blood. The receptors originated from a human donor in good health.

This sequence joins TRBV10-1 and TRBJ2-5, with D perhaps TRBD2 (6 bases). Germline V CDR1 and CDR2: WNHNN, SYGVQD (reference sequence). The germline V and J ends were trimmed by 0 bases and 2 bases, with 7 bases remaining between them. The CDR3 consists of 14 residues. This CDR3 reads CASSESRGQETQYF. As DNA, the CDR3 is TGCGCCAGCAGTGAGTCTCGGGGGCAAGAGACCCAGTACTTC.

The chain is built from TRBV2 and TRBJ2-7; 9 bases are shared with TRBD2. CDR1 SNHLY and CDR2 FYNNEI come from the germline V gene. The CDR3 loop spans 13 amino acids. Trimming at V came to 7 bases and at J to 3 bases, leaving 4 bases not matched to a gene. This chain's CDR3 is CASTTTSGYEQYF. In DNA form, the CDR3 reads TGTGCCAGCACTACGACTAGCGGCTACGAGCAGTACTTC.

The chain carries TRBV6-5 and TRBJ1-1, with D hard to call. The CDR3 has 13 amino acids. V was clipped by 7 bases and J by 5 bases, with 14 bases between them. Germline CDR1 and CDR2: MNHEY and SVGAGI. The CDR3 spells CASTYPPGTEAFF. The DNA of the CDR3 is TGTGCCAGCACCTATCCCCCGGGAACTGAAGCTTTCTTT.

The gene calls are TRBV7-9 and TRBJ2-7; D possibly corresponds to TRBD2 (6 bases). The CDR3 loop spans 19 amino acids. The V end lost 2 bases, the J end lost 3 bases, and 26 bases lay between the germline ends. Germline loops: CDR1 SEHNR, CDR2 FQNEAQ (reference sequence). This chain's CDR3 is CASSLSRPSRLFGGYEQYF. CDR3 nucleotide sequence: TGTGCCAGCAGCTTATCTCGTCCCTCCAGGCTATTCGGGGGCTACGAGCAGTACTTC.

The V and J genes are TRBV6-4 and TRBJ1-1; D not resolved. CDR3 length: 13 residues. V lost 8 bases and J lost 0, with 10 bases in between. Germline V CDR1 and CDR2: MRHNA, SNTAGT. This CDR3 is CASRREMNTEAFF. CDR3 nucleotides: TGTGCCAGCCGCCGGGAAATGAACACTGAAGCTTTCTTT.

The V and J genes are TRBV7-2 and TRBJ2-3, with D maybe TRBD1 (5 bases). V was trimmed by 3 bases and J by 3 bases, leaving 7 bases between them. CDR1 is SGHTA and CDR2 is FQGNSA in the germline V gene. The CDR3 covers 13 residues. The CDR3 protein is CASSFQGTDTQYF. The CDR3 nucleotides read TGTGCCAGCAGCTTCCAGGGTACAGATACGCAGTATTTT.

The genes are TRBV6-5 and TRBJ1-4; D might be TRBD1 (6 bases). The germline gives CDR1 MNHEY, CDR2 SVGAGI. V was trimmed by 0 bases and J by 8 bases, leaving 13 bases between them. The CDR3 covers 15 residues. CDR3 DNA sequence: TGTGCCAGCAGTTACTCGACAGGTGTTGGGGAAAAACTGTTTTTT. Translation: CASSYSTGVGEKLFF.

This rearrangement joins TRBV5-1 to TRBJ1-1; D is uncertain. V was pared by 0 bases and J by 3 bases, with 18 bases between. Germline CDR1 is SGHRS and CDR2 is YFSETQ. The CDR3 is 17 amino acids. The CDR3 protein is CASSLGGMGRIDTEAFF. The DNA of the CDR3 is TGCGCCAGCAGCTTGGGGGGTATGGGGAGGATAGACACTGAAGCTTTCTTT. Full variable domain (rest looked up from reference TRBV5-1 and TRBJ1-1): KAGVTQTPRYLIKTRGQQVTLSCSPISGHRSVSWYQQTPGQGLQFLFEYFSETQRNKGNFPGRFSGRQFSNSRSEMNVSTLELGDSALYLCASSLGGMGRIDTEAFFGQGTRLTVV.

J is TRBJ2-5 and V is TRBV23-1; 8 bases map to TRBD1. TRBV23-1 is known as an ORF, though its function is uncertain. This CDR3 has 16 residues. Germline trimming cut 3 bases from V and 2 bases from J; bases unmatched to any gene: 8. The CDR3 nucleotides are TGCGCCAGCAGTCACGCCCTTAACAGGGGGCAAGAGACCCAGTACTTC. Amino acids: CASSHALNRGQETQYF.

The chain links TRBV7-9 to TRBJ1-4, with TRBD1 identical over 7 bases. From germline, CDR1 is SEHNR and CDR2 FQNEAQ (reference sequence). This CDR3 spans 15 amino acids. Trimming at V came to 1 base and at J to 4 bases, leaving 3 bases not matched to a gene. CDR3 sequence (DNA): TGTGCCAGCAGCTTAGGGGCAGGGGGTAATGAAAAACTGTTTTTT. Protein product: CASSLGAGGNEKLFF.

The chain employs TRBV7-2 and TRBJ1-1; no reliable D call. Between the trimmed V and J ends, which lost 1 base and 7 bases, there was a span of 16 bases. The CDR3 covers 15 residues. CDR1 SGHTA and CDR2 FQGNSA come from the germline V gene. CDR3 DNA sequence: TGTGCCAGCAGCTTAGACCAATTGGACTTAGGTGAAGCTTTCTTT. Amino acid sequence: CASSLDQLDLGEAFF. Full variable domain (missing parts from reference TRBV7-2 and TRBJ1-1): GAGVSQSPSNKVTEKGKDVELRCDPISGHTALYWYRQSLGQGLEFLIYFQGNSAPDKSGLPSDRFSAERTGGSVSTLTIQRTQQEDSAVYLCASSLDQLDLGEAFFGQGTRLTVV.

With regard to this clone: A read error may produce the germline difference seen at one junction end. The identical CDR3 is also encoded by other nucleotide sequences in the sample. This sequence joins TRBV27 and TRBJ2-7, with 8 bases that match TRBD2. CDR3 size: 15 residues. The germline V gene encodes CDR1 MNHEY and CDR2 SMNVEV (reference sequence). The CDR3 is CASNLTSGSSYEQYF. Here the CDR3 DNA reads TGTGCCAGCAATTTAACTAGCGGTAGCTCCTACGAGCAGTACTTC.